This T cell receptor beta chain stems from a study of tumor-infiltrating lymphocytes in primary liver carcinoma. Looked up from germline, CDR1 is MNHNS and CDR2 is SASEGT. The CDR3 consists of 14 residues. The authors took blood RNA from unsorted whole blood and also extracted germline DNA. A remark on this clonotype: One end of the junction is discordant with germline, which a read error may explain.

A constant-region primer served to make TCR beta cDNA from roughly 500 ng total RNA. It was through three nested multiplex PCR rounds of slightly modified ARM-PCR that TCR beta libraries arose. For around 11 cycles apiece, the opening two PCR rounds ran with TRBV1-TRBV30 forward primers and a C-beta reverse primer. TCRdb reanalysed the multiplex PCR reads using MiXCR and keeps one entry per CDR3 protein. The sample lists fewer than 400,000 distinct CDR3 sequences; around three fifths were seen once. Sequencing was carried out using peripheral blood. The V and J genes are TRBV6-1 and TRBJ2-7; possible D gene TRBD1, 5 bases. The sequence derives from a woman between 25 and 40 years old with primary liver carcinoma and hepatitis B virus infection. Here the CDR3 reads CANSESGRVYEQYF. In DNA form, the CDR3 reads TGTGCCAACAGTGAATCCGGCAGGGTCTACGAGCAGTACTTC.